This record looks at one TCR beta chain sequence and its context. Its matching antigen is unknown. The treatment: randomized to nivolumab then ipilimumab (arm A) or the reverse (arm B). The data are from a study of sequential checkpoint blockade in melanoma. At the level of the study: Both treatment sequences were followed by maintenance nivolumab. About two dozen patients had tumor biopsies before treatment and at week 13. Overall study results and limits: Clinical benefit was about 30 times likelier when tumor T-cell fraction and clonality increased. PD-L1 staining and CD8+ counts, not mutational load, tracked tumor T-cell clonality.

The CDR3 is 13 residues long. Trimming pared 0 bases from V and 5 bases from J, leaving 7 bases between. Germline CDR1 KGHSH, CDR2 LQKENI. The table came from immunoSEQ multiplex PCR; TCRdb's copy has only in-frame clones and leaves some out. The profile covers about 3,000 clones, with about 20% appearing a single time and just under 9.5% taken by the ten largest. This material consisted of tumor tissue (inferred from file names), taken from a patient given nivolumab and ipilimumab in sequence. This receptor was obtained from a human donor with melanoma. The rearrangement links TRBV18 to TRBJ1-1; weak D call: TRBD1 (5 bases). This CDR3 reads CASSPPGTTEAFF. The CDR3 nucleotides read TGTGCCAGCTCACCACCGGGGACTACTGAAGCTTTCTTT.